This T cell receptor beta chain emerged from a study of blood T cell repertoires in COVID-19. This table comes from immunoSEQ multiplex PCR, and its TCRdb copy is limited to in-frame clones, with some not included. The data show 350,000 to 450,000 clones, roughly 84% seen once. This clone has just a few counts. The CDR3 has 16 residues. The source is a woman under 30 who had been exposed to COVID-19. The sample taken for sequencing was PBMCs or T cells enriched from blood (not recorded which). The chain is built from TRBV21-1 and TRBJ1-1; the table's D call of TRBD1 was not tested on the DNA. TRBV21-1 is recorded as a pseudogene. This CDR3 reads CASSKRQGVWYTEAFF. CDR3 nucleotides: TGTGCCAGCAGCAAAAGACAGGGGGTATGGTACACTGAAGCTTTCTTT.